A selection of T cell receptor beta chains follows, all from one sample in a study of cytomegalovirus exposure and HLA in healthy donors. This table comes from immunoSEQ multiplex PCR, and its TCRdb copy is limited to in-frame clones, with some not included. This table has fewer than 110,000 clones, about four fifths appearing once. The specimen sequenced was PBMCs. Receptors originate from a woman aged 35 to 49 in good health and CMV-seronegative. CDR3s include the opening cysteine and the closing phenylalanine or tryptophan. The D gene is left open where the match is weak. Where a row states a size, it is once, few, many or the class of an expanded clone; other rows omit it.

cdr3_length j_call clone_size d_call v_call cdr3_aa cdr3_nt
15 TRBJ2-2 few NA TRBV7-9 CASSSTGSGTGELFF TGTGCCAGCAGTTCTACAGGGTCGGGCACCGGGGAGCTGTTTTTT
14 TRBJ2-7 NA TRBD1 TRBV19 CASSPMDRGYEQYF TGTGCCAGTAGTCCCATGGACAGGGGCTACGAGCAGTACTTC
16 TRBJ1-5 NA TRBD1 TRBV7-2 CASSLAATGGHQPQHF TGTGCCAGCAGCTTAGCGGCGACAGGGGGCCATCAGCCCCAGCATTTT
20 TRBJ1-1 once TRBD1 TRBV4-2 CASSRARAGGLLRFNTEAFF TGTGCCAGCAGCCGCGCCAGGGCAGGGGGCCTTTTGAGATTTAACACTGAAGCTTTCTTT
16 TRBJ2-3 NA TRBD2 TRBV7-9 CASSPPEGGPLDTQYF TGTGCCAGCAGCCCCCCGGAGGGAGGGCCTCTGGATACGCAGTATTTT
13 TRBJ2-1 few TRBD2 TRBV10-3 CATHRWGGNEQFF TGTGCCACCCACCGGTGGGGGGGTAATGAGCAGTTCTTC
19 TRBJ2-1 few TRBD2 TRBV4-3 CASSQEALAGGRTYNEQFF TGCGCCAGCAGCCAAGAGGCTCTAGCGGGGGGTCGTACCTACAATGAGCAGTTCTTC
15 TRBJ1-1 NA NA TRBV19 CASSIGGSGDTEAFF TGTGCCAGTAGTATTGGCGGGTCAGGGGACACTGAAGCTTTCTTT
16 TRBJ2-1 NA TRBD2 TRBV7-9 CASRGTSGRVGNEQFF TGTGCCAGCAGGGGGACTAGCGGGAGGGTGGGGAATGAGCAGTTCTTC
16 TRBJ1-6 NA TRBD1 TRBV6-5 CASSYSTGDGNSPLHF TGTGCCAGCAGTTACTCGACAGGGGACGGCAATTCCCCCCTCCACTTT
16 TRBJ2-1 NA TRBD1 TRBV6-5 CASSYTGQGAKVEQFF TGTGCCAGCAGCTACACGGGACAGGGGGCTAAGGTTGAGCAGTTCTTC
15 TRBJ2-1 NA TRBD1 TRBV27 CASSLGSGGYNEQFF TGTGCCAGCAGTTTAGGGTCAGGGGGCTACAATGAGCAGTTCTTC
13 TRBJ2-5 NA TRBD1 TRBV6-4 CASSDRGRETQYF TGTGCCAGCAGTGACAGGGGGCGAGAGACCCAGTACTTC
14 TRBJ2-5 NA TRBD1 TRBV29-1 CSVTGTGGEETQYF TGCAGCGTTACCGGGACAGGGGGTGAGGAGACCCAGTACTTC
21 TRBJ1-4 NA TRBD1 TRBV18 CASSRSPFRDRTPVANEKLFF TGTGCCAGCTCACGCTCCCCCTTTCGGGACAGGACTCCGGTAGCTAATGAAAAACTGTTTTTT
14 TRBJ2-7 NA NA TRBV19 CASRTSSVWGEQYF TGTGCCAGTAGAACTTCTAGCGTTTGGGGCGAGCAGTACTTC
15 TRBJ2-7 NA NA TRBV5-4 CASSLGDWRSYEQYF TGTGCCAGCAGCTTGGGGGACTGGCGGTCCTACGAGCAGTACTTC
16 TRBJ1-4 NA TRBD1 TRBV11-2 CASSSRDRGSNEKLFF TGTGCCAGCAGCTCGCGGGACAGGGGGTCTAATGAAAAACTGTTTTTT
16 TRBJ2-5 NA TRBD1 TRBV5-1 CASRFSGGNVQETQYF TGCGCCAGCAGATTCTCAGGGGGCAACGTCCAAGAGACCCAGTACTTC
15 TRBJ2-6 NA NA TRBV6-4 CASSEHSTGANVLTF TGTGCCAGCAGTGAACACAGCACTGGGGCCAACGTCCTGACTTTC
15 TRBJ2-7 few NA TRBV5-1 CASSLSPGVEYEQYF TGCGCCAGCAGCTTAAGTCCCGGGGTGGAGTACGAGCAGTACTTC
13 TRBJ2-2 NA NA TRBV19 CASSESEAGELFF TGTGCCAGTAGTGAAAGCGAGGCCGGGGAGCTGTTTTTT
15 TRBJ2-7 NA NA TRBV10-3 CAISGGGTASGEQYF TGTGCCATCAGTGGAGGAGGGACGGCATCGGGCGAGCAGTACTTC
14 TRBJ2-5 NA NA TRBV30 CAWSEHRSGETQYF TGTGCCTGGAGTGAACACCGATCGGGGGAGACCCAGTACTTC
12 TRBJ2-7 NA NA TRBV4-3 CASSLDLNEQYF TGCGCCAGCAGCTTGGACTTAAACGAGCAGTACTTC
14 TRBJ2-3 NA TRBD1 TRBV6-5 CASKDRGASDTQYF TGTGCCAGCAAAGACAGGGGGGCTTCAGATACGCAGTATTTT
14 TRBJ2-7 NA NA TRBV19 CASSMTWRTYEQYF TGTGCCAGTAGTATGACATGGAGGACCTACGAGCAGTACTTC
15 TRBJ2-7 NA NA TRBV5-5 CASSLGVGGGYEQYF TGTGCCAGCAGCTTGGGCGTGGGTGGCGGCTACGAGCAGTACTTC
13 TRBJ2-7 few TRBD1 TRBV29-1 CSVRQGGSYEQYF TGCAGCGTAAGACAGGGGGGTTCCTACGAGCAGTACTTC
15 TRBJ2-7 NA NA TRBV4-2 CASSQGATGPYEQYF TGTGCCAGCAGCCAAGGTGCGACAGGCCCCTACGAGCAGTACTTC
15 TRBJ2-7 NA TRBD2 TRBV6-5 CASSYFASGSSEQYF TGTGCCAGCAGTTACTTCGCTAGCGGGAGCTCGGAGCAGTACTTC
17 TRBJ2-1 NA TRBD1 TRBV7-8 CASSLATGLPIYNEQFF TGTGCCAGCAGCTTAGCGACAGGGCTCCCCATCTACAATGAGCAGTTCTTC
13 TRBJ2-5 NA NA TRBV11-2 CASSWGTRETQYF TGTGCCAGCAGTTGGGGGACTCGAGAGACCCAGTACTTC
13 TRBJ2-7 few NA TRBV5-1 CASSLQGSYEQYF TGCGCCAGCAGCTTGCAGGGGTCCTACGAGCAGTACTTC
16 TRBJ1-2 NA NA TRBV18 CASSPPQGLENYGYTF TGTGCCAGCTCACCACCTCAGGGGTTGGAGAACTATGGCTACACCTTC
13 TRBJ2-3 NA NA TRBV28 CASFGSRTDTQYF TGTGCCAGCTTCGGGTCCCGCACAGATACGCAGTATTTT
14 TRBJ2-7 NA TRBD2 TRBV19 CASSSLSGSYEQYF TGTGCCAGTAGTAGCCTTAGCGGGTCCTACGAGCAGTACTTC
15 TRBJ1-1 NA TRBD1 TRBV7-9 CASSLRQGANTEAFF TGTGCCAGCAGCTTAAGACAGGGGGCCAACACTGAAGCTTTCTTT
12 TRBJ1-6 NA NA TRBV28 CASGTGSSPLHF TGTGCCAGCGGAACAGGCTCTTCACCCCTCCACTTT
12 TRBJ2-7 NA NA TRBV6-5 CASSSALREQYF TGTGCCAGCAGTTCCGCGCTGAGGGAGCAGTACTTC
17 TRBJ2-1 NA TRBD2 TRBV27 CASSLLGTSGTYNEQFF TGTGCCAGCAGTTTATTAGGGACTAGCGGTACCTACAATGAGCAGTTCTTC
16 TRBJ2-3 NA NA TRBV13 CASSLFGIPGTDTQYF TGTGCCAGCAGCTTATTCGGGATTCCAGGCACAGATACGCAGTATTTT
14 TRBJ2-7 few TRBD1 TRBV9 CASSVGPGGFEQYF TGTGCCAGCAGCGTAGGGCCAGGGGGCTTCGAGCAGTACTTC
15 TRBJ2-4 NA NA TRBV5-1 CASSLRGLAKNIQYF TGCGCCAGCAGCTTGCGCGGGTTGGCCAAAAACATTCAGTACTTC
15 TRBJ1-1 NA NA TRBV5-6 CASSMGYQGMGEAFF TGTGCCAGCAGCATGGGATATCAGGGTATGGGTGAAGCTTTCTTT
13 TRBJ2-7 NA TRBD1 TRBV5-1 CASSLAGGNEQYF TGCGCCAGCAGCTTGGCAGGGGGCAACGAGCAGTACTTC
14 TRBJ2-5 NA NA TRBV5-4 CASSRQDRQETQYF TGTGCCAGCAGCAGACAGGACCGCCAAGAGACCCAGTACTTC
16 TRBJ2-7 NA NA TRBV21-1 CASSKDRQGGDYEQYF TGTGCCAGCAGCAAAGACAGACAGGGGGGAGACTACGAGCAGTACTTC
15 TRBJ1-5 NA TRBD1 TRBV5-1 CASSLGQGDNQPQHF TGCGCCAGCAGCTTGGGACAGGGAGACAATCAGCCCCAGCATTTT
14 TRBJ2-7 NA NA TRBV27 CASSIQGSLGEQYF TGTGCCAGCAGTATACAGGGTTCCCTTGGCGAGCAGTACTTC
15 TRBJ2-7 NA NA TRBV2 CASSSRLVLSYEQYF TGTGCCAGCAGTTCCAGACTAGTACTCTCCTACGAGCAGTACTTC
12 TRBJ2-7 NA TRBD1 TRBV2 CAGGQGAGEQYF TGTGCCGGAGGACAGGGGGCGGGGGAGCAGTACTTC
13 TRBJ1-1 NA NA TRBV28 CASSVGLGTLAFF TGTGCCAGCAGTGTGGGGCTGGGAACCCTAGCTTTCTTT
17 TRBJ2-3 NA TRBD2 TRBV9 CASSVALTSGGTDTQYF TGTGCCAGCAGCGTAGCTTTGACTAGCGGGGGTACAGATACGCAGTATTTT
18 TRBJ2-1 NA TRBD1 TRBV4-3 CASSHLSGQAGSYNEQFF TGCGCCAGCAGCCACCTCTCGGGACAGGCGGGCTCCTACAATGAGCAGTTCTTC
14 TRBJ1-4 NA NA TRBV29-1 CSAGPVGAREKLFF TGCAGCGCGGGACCGGTGGGGGCACGTGAAAAACTGTTTTTT
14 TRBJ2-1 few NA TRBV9 CASSAGDTYNEQFF TGTGCCAGCAGCGCCGGGGACACTTACAATGAGCAGTTCTTC
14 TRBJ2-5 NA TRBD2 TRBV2 CASSELAGRETQYF TGTGCCAGCAGTGAACTAGCGGGGAGAGAGACCCAGTACTTC
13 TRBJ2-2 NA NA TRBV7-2 CASSLDYTGELFF TGTGCCAGCAGCTTGGACTATACCGGGGAGCTGTTTTTT
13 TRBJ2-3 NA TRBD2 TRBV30 CAWSDGGTDTQYF TGTGCCTGGAGTGACGGGGGGACGGATACGCAGTATTTT